This is a list of T cell receptor beta chains from one sample in a study of technical replicates of blood from a handful of donors. Method: immunoSEQ multiplex PCR; TCRdb's copy keeps in-frame clones and lacks some. The sample holds approximately 69,000 clones, around 97% seen once. Sequencing was performed on T cells isolated from PBMCs. These receptor sequences come from a human donor in good health. Both conserved end residues are part of each CDR3.

v_gene	len	j_gene	CDR3aa
TRBV7-9	15	TRBJ2-7	CASSPDRGASYEQYF
TRBV18	17	TRBJ2-7	CASSPRNRGARTYEQYF
TRBV5-1	16	TRBJ1-2	CASSLEPDRADIGYTF
TRBV11-2	16	TRBJ2-1	CASSPPGQGRANEQFF
TRBV6-1	15	TRBJ2-1	CASSDGLADNNEQFF
TRBV11-3	14	TRBJ1-2	CASSERQGSYGYTF
TRBV28	19	TRBJ1-2	CASSLSFWTGGRINYGYTF
TRBV5-1	17	TRBJ2-7	CASSLGTGLAGVDEQYF
TRBV28	15	TRBJ1-1	CASSQPQSRDTEAFF
TRBV7-9	12	TRBJ2-5	CASSWDRETQYF
TRBV18	14	TRBJ2-1	CASSPGGSTNEQFF
TRBV6-5	14	TRBJ1-1	CASRPTGVYTEAFF
TRBV5-1	12	TRBJ2-1	CASSSVGQEQFF
TRBV7-2	14	TRBJ2-3	CASSPARPTDTQYF
TRBV5-4	16	TRBJ2-4	CASSLAGDSSYGIQYF
TRBV5-4	14	TRBJ1-1	CASSRDRGGWEAFF
TRBV7-3	16	TRBJ1-1	CASSPSRQAVNTEAFF
TRBV27	16	TRBJ2-5	CASSLSTGQFQETQYF
TRBV30	13	TRBJ2-6	CAWSVSGANVLTF
TRBV28	16	TRBJ2-1	CASRLTGVGSVNEQFF
TRBV7-9	18	TRBJ1-1	CASSLGVFKRGNNTEAFF
TRBV5-4	15	TRBJ2-5	CASKQTSGVQETQYF
TRBV19	16	TRBJ1-2	CASSYRPGAHLYGYTF
TRBV30	13	TRBJ1-1	CAWIAWSGGEAFF
TRBV13	15	TRBJ2-7	CASSLGPSGAYEQYF
TRBV7-9	15	TRBJ2-2	CASSLSGGHTGELFF
TRBV4-1	14	TRBJ2-7	CASSQASVSYEQYF
TRBV6-5	13	TRBJ2-7	CASSSAPPYEQYF
TRBV6-4	16	TRBJ1-5	CASSDSGRTTGQPQHF
TRBV9	15	TRBJ1-1	CASRGQEYPNTEAFF
TRBV30	16	TRBJ1-1	CAWSGRPRGTTAEAFF
TRBV25-1	12	TRBJ1-1	CASSKGQIEAFF
TRBV7-9	16	TRBJ2-7	CASSPPALAGSYEQYF
TRBV6-4	16	TRBJ2-5	CASSDSVGGGQETQYF
TRBV5-1	13	TRBJ1-1	CASSRLDDTEAFF
TRBV5-1	15	TRBJ2-3	CASSDGLGSTDTQYF
TRBV5-1	15	TRBJ2-5	CASRPPGTNQETQYF
TRBV2	21	TRBJ2-2	CASSGIPRGSGRTANTGELFF
TRBV4-1	15	TRBJ1-1	CASSPSPLGNTEAFF
TRBV5-1	12	TRBJ1-1	CASSLTPTEAFF
TRBV5-1	14	TRBJ2-5	CASSRRQGLKTQYF
TRBV25-1	12	TRBJ1-1	CATTGLGRTAFF
TRBV6-5	15	TRBJ2-1	CASSPEGGQNNEQFF
TRBV28	13	TRBJ1-1	CASSSRPQDKAFF
TRBV27	14	TRBJ1-2	CASRRPGGDSGYTF
TRBV10-1	18	TRBJ2-7	CASSEAGSTSGSSYEQYF
TRBV11-2	15	TRBJ1-5	CASSPGTGEGQPQHF
TRBV4-2	16	TRBJ1-2	CASSQVTGAGNYGYTF
TRBV6-5	14	TRBJ2-1	CASSPDRGRGEQFF
TRBV25-1	13	TRBJ2-7	CASSPRQGYEQYF
TRBV28	19	TRBJ2-7	CASSSTGLAGLGWAYEQYF